These 20 T cell receptor beta chains were sequenced from one sample in a study of cytomegalovirus exposure and HLA in healthy donors. The PCR ran on 60 Vbeta and 13 Jbeta primers. Using immunoSEQ multiplex PCR, the repertoire was profiled, and TCRdb retains in-frame clones only, with some absent. The profile shows more than 110,000 clones, approximately 80% of them singletons. The source material was PBMCs. These receptors all come from a male donor in good health and CMV-seronegative.

V is TRBV5-5 and J is TRBJ1-2; 11 bases align to TRBD1. The germline gives CDR1 SGHKS, CDR2 YYEKEE (reference sequence). The CDR3 is made up of 13 amino acids. V lost 4 bases, J lost 7 bases, and 3 bases stayed unmatched. CDR3 in DNA: TGTGCCAGCAGCCCCGGACAGGGGGCTGGCTACACCTTC. Translating gives CASSPGQGAGYTF.

V usage is TRBV19 and J usage is TRBJ2-1; maybe TRBD2 (6 bases). The germline V gene has CDR1 LNHDA and CDR2 SQIVND (reference sequence). The CDR3 totals 16 residues. V was pared by 5 bases and J by 0 bases, with 14 bases between. The CDR3 nucleotides are TGTGCCAGTAGTGGTCTAGCGTTGAGCTCCTACAATGAGCAGTTCTTC. Its translation is CASSGLALSSYNEQFF. Full variable domain (remainder filled in from reference TRBV19 and TRBJ2-1): DGGITQSPKYLFRKEGQNVTLSCEQNLNHDAMYWYRQDPGQGLRLIYYSQIVNDFQKGDIAEGYSVSREKKESFPLTVTSAQKNPTAFYLCASSGLALSSYNEQFFGPGTRLTVL.

CDR3 residues: CASSIGAGKGNQPQHF. CDR3 nucleotides: TGTGCCAGTAGTATTGGGGCCGGAAAAGGGAATCAGCCCCAGCATTTT. The rearrangement joins TRBV19 to TRBJ1-5; possible D gene TRBD1, 5 bases. Trimming took off 3 bases at V and 4 bases at J, with 16 bases between the two ends. Germline V gene sequence: CDR1 LNHDA, CDR2 SQIVND (reference sequence). The CDR3 sequence is 16 residues long.

This chain joins TRBV11-3 and TRBJ2-1, with 13 bases lining up with TRBD2. Germline-derived CDR1 and CDR2 are SGHNT and YENEEA. The junction had 2 bases not matched to a gene; V was cut back by 3 bases and J by 6 bases. The CDR3 is made up of 15 amino acids. CDR3 nucleotide sequence: TGTGCCAGCAGCTTGGGACTAGCGGGGTCCAATGAGCAGTTCTTC. It specifies CASSLGLAGSNEQFF.

DNA of the CDR3: TGTGCCAGCAGCTCCCCACAGGGGCGTAGGGCCAACGTCCTGACTTTC. This codes for CASSSPQGRRANVLTF. The chain uses TRBV7-2 and TRBJ2-6; 7 bases fit TRBD1. Looked up from germline, CDR1 is SGHTA and CDR2 is FQGNSA. CDR3 size: 16 residues. The V gene end was trimmed by 4 bases and the J gene end by 5 bases; junction bases not matched to a gene: 8.

This clone was observed a handful of times. This rearrangement joins TRBV6-4 to TRBJ2-3; TRBD2 matches at 8 bases. The CDR3 consists of 15 residues. The V segment lost 0 bases and the J segment 2 bases; nucleotides outside the gene matches: 1. Germline V gives CDR1 MRHNA, CDR2 SNTAGT. CDR3 sequence reads: CASSDSSGNTDTQYF. The CDR3 region has the DNA TGTGCCAGCAGTGACTCTAGCGGGAACACAGATACGCAGTATTTT.

This sequence joins TRBV5-4 and TRBJ1-4; D is undetermined. The CDR3 is 13 residues long. The V gene lost 6 bases and the J gene lost 0 bases, with 6 bases spanning the gap. Germline V gene data show CDR1 as SGHNT and CDR2 as YYREEE (reference sequence). The CDR3 here is CASKSATNEKLFF. The CDR3 coding sequence is TGTGCCAGCAAATCCGCAACTAATGAAAAACTGTTTTTT.

This chain joins TRBV5-1 and TRBJ2-3; TRBD2 agrees at 13 bases. Germline trimming cut 4 bases from V and 6 bases from J; bases unmatched to any gene: 2. Germline lookup yields CDR1 SGHRS and CDR2 YFSETQ. This CDR3 is 14 amino acids long. The CDR3, as DNA: TGCGCCAGCAGCGGACTAGCGGGGGTGGATACGCAGTATTTT. Translated, it gives CASSGLAGVDTQYF.

The chain is built from TRBV5-1 and TRBJ2-2; 7 nucleotides agree with TRBD1. Germline trimming cut 7 bases from V and 6 bases from J; bases unmatched to any gene: 9. Germline V CDR1 and CDR2: SGHRS, YFSETQ. CDR3 length: 14 amino acids. CDR3 in DNA: TGCGCCAGCCTAGAGAGACAGGGTGCCGGGGAGCTGTTTTTT. Residues: CASLERQGAGELFF.

This chain uses TRBV25-1 with TRBJ2-5; D is possibly TRBD2 (6 bases). The V gene's germline CDR1 is MGHDK and CDR2 SYGVNS. The CDR3 is 10 amino acids. CDR3 sequence reads: CGGAEETQYF. Here the CDR3 DNA reads TGTGGCGGGGCGGAAGAGACCCAGTACTTC.

This clone was seen just once. This chain connects TRBV27 to TRBJ1-2, with 7 bases that match TRBD1. V was pared by 5 bases and J by 6 bases, with 9 bases of the junction left unmatched. Germline CDR1 and CDR2: MNHEY and SMNVEV (reference sequence). This CDR3 comprises 14 residues. CDR3 protein: CASSDPGGKDGYTF. The CDR3 nucleotides are TGTGCCAGCAGTGACCCAGGGGGAAAGGATGGCTACACCTTC.

The V call is TRBV19, the J call TRBJ1-2, with 12 nucleotides matching TRBD1. Trimming removed 5 bases from V and 8 bases from J; junction bases left unmatched: 15. Looked up from germline, CDR1 is LNHDA and CDR2 is SQIVND (reference sequence). The CDR3 runs 17 residues. The CDR3, as DNA: TGTGCCAGTAGTCCCAGCCTCCGGGGGGACAGGGGGCACGGCTACACCTTC. Encoded protein: CASSPSLRGDRGHGYTF.

This clone came up a few times. This rearrangement joins TRBV6-5 to TRBJ1-5; D unresolved. Trimming cost V 5 bases and J 2 bases, with 7 bases left between them. CDR3 length: 13 amino acids. CDR1 and CDR2 from the germline V gene are MNHEY and SVGAGI. CDR3 bases: TGTGCCAGCAGTAACGGTCGCAATCAGCCCCAGCATTTT. This encodes CASSNGRNQPQHF.

Only one count was recorded for this clone. This chain connects TRBV4-3 to TRBJ1-6; D not certain. Germline V CDR1 and CDR2: LGHNA, YSLEER. V lost 8 bases to trimming and J lost 8 bases, with 19 bases between them. This CDR3 has 15 amino acids. In nucleotides, the CDR3 is TGCGCCAGCCGCTCTAATCCGGTCTCGGATTCACCCCTCCACTTT. Translating gives CASRSNPVSDSPLHF.

The chain combines TRBV7-9 with TRBJ2-3; 9 bases are shared with TRBD2. The CDR3 loop spans 15 amino acids. In germline, CDR1 is SEHNR, CDR2 FQNEAQ (reference sequence). The J segment lost 4 bases and the V segment lost 5 bases, leaving 7 bases of the junction unmatched. The CDR3, as DNA: TGTGCCAGCAGCGCCATGGCGGGAGGGCCAGATACGCAGTATTTT. Residues: CASSAMAGGPDTQYF.

The chain couples TRBV4-2 to TRBJ1-4; maybe TRBD1 (5 bases). CDR1 and CDR2 from the germline V gene are LGHNA and YNFKEQ. Trimming took 0 bases from V and 3 from J, leaving 11 bases between them. The CDR3 runs to 16 residues. CDR3 DNA sequence: TGTGCCAGCAGCCAAGATCCCGGGGGGGCTAATGAAAAACTGTTTTTT. Protein sequence: CASSQDPGGANEKLFF.

This chain links TRBV19 with TRBJ2-3, with 16 positions matching TRBD2. V lost 8 bases to trimming and J lost 5 bases; unmatched junction nucleotides: 13. In germline, CDR1 is LNHDA, CDR2 SQIVND (reference sequence). The CDR3 loop spans 18 amino acids. This CDR3 reads CASGSGLAGGPGGDTQYF. DNA for the CDR3: TGTGCCAGTGGCTCGGGACTAGCGGGAGGGCCAGGGGGAGATACGCAGTATTTT.

The chain combines TRBV9 with TRBJ2-1, with TRBD2 identical over 8 bases. CDR1 is SGDLS, CDR2 YYNGEE, per germline. The CDR3 is made up of 16 amino acids. After removal of 3 bases from V and 6 bases from J, the junction contained 11 bases not matched to a gene. CDR3 region: CASSAQSGRRTNEQFF. In nucleotides, the CDR3 is TGTGCCAGCAGCGCTCAAAGCGGGAGAAGGACCAATGAGCAGTTCTTC. The full variable domain, with the rest looked up from reference TRBV9 and TRBJ2-1, is DSGVTQTPKHLITATGQRVTLRCSPRSGDLSVYWYQQSLDQGLQFLIQYYNGEERAKGNILERFSAQQFPDLHSELNLSSLELGDSALYFCASSAQSGRRTNEQFFGPGTRLTVL.

The genes are TRBV11-3 and TRBJ2-3; 15 bases agree with TRBD2. Germline CDR1 reads SGHNT; CDR2 reads YENEEA. After removal of 5 bases from V and 6 bases from J, the junction contained 3 bases not matched to a gene. This CDR3 region has 15 residues. This chain's CDR3 is CASSTGLAGGDTQYF. The CDR3 region has the DNA TGTGCCAGCAGCACCGGACTAGCGGGGGGGGATACGCAGTATTTT.

This clone was seen a few times. The chain employs TRBV6-4 and TRBJ2-1; 10 nucleotides align to TRBD2. CDR1 is MRHNA, CDR2 SNTAGT, per germline. J was trimmed by 2 bases and V by 6 bases; bases with no gene match: 4. The CDR3 consists of 15 residues. Here the CDR3 DNA reads TGTGCCAGCAGCGGGACTAGCGATCCCTACAATGAGCAGTTCTTC. Residues: CASSGTSDPYNEQFF.